The rows below give T cell receptor beta chains drawn from one sample of a study of vaccination and CD4 T cells after COVID-19. TCRdb called the PCR reads again in MiXCR, with one record for every CDR3 protein. The sample contains thousands of distinct CDR3 sequences, around 54% of which appear only once. No antigens are known for them. Sequencing was performed on CD4+ T cells from blood, cultured in vitro. These receptors all stem from a human donor who had recovered from COVID-19. Both conserved end residues are part of each CDR3. A D gene is named only where the DNA matches it firmly. Expanded clones get a size class; other rows say once, few or many, or leave the size out.

CDR3 length: 15
V gene: TRBV23-1
D gene: NA
clone size: NA
J gene: TRBJ1-3
CDR3 protein: CASPQGYAFGNTIYF
CDR3 DNA: TGCGCCAGCCCTCAAGGGTATGCATTTGGAAACACCATATATTTT

CDR3 length: 16
V gene: TRBV18
D gene: NA
clone size: NA
J gene: TRBJ1-3
CDR3 protein: CASSPPGGHSGNTIYF
CDR3 DNA: TGTGCCAGCTCACCACCGGGGGGCCACTCTGGAAACACCATATATTTT

CDR3 length: 16
V gene: TRBV4-1
D gene: NA
clone size: NA
J gene: TRBJ1-1
CDR3 protein: CASSQDPGQLNTEAFF
CDR3 DNA: TGCGCCAGCAGCCAAGACCCCGGACAGTTGAACACTGAAGCTTTCTTT

CDR3 length: 16
V gene: TRBV2
D gene: NA
clone size: NA
J gene: TRBJ2-6
CDR3 protein: CASPGITGAGANVLTF
CDR3 DNA: TGTGCCAGCCCGGGCATTACGGGGGCTGGGGCCAACGTCCTGACTTTC

CDR3 length: 16
V gene: TRBV9
D gene: TRBD2
clone size: NA
J gene: TRBJ2-7
CDR3 protein: CASSVVPSGNLYEQYF
CDR3 DNA: TGTGCCAGCAGCGTTGTCCCTAGCGGGAACCTTTACGAGCAGTACTTC

CDR3 length: 16
V gene: TRBV12-3/TRBV12-4
D gene: NA
clone size: few
J gene: TRBJ1-5
CDR3 protein: CASIPPGRTSNQPQHF
CDR3 DNA: TGTGCCAGCATCCCCCCCGGACGGACAAGCAATCAGCCCCAGCATTTT

CDR3 length: 16
V gene: TRBV5-1
D gene: NA
clone size: NA
J gene: TRBJ1-2
CDR3 protein: CASSLMAVGTPVGDTF
CDR3 DNA: TGCGCCAGCAGCTTGATGGCGGTGGGGACACCGGTTGGTGACACCTTC

CDR3 length: 12
V gene: TRBV10-1
D gene: NA
clone size: NA
J gene: TRBJ2-7
CDR3 protein: CASSPGSYEQYF
CDR3 DNA: TGCGCCAGCAGTCCAGGGTCCTACGAGCAGTACTTC

CDR3 length: 14
V gene: TRBV12-3/TRBV12-4
D gene: TRBD2
clone size: medium-sized
J gene: TRBJ2-5
CDR3 protein: CASSLTSGGQTQYF
CDR3 DNA: TGTGCCAGCAGTTTGACTAGCGGGGGCCAGACCCAGTACTTC

CDR3 length: 13
V gene: TRBV6-2/TRBV6-3
D gene: NA
clone size: NA
J gene: TRBJ1-2
CDR3 protein: CASRSTDPGGYTF
CDR3 DNA: TGTGCCAGCAGGTCGACAGATCCGGGGGGCTACACCTTC

CDR3 length: 16
V gene: TRBV28
D gene: NA
clone size: once
J gene: TRBJ1-5
CDR3 protein: CASSPVMWGIGQPQHF
CDR3 DNA: TGTGCCAGCAGCCCAGTTATGTGGGGAATAGGTCAGCCCCAGCATTTT

CDR3 length: 15
V gene: TRBV6-1
D gene: TRBD2
clone size: NA
J gene: TRBJ2-3
CDR3 protein: CASSEWTSRTDTQYF
CDR3 DNA: TGTGCCAGCAGTGAATGGACTAGCAGGACAGATACGCAGTATTTT

CDR3 length: 14
V gene: TRBV6-1
D gene: NA
clone size: NA
J gene: TRBJ2-7
CDR3 protein: CASSEGLVYYEQYF
CDR3 DNA: TGTGCCAGCAGTGAAGGTTTAGTGTACTACGAGCAGTACTTC

CDR3 length: 11
V gene: TRBV6-1
D gene: NA
clone size: once
J gene: TRBJ2-7
CDR3 protein: CASRGVDEQYF
CDR3 DNA: TGTGCCAGCAGGGGGGTTGACGAGCAGTACTTC

CDR3 length: 14
V gene: TRBV15
D gene: NA
clone size: NA
J gene: TRBJ1-2
CDR3 protein: CATSRTDSPYGYTF
CDR3 DNA: TGTGCCACCAGCCGAACGGACAGCCCCTATGGCTACACCTTC

CDR3 length: 14
V gene: TRBV27
D gene: NA
clone size: few
J gene: TRBJ1-1
CDR3 protein: CASRRGEVLTEAFF
CDR3 DNA: TGTGCCAGCAGAAGGGGCGAGGTGTTAACTGAAGCTTTCTTT

CDR3 length: 17
V gene: TRBV27
D gene: NA
clone size: NA
J gene: TRBJ2-3
CDR3 protein: CASSLYPLKSSTDTQYF
CDR3 DNA: TGTGCCAGCAGTTTATACCCCTTAAAGAGCTCCACAGATACGCAGTATTTT

CDR3 length: 16
V gene: TRBV4-2
D gene: TRBD2
clone size: NA
J gene: TRBJ2-1
CDR3 protein: CASSQDALAGRNEQFF
CDR3 DNA: TGTGCCAGCAGCCAAGATGCCCTAGCGGGTAGGAATGAGCAGTTCTTC

CDR3 length: 16
V gene: TRBV7-8
D gene: TRBD1
clone size: NA
J gene: TRBJ1-5
CDR3 protein: CASSSRQGLGNQPQHF
CDR3 DNA: TGTGCCAGCAGCTCTCGACAGGGGCTGGGGAATCAGCCCCAGCATTTT

CDR3 length: 15
V gene: TRBV19
D gene: TRBD2
clone size: NA
J gene: TRBJ2-7
CDR3 protein: CASRARGGLNYEQYF
CDR3 DNA: TGTGCCAGTAGGGCGCGCGGGGGATTAAACTACGAGCAGTACTTC

CDR3 length: 14
V gene: TRBV5-1
D gene: NA
clone size: NA
J gene: TRBJ2-1
CDR3 protein: CASSLGGRDNEQFF
CDR3 DNA: TGCGCCAGCAGCTTGGGAGGCAGGGACAATGAGCAGTTCTTC

CDR3 length: 13
V gene: TRBV11-2
D gene: TRBD1
clone size: few
J gene: TRBJ1-5
CDR3 protein: CASSLDRGQPQHF
CDR3 DNA: TGTGCCAGCAGCTTGGACAGGGGCCAGCCCCAGCATTTT

CDR3 length: 14
V gene: TRBV6-1
D gene: NA
clone size: NA
J gene: TRBJ2-1
CDR3 protein: CASLFDSSYNEQFF
CDR3 DNA: TGTGCCAGCTTATTCGATAGCTCCTACAATGAGCAGTTCTTC

CDR3 length: 12
V gene: TRBV2
D gene: NA
clone size: few
J gene: TRBJ1-2
CDR3 protein: CASSVQGYGYTF
CDR3 DNA: TGTGCCAGCAGTGTCCAGGGCTATGGCTACACCTTC

CDR3 length: 15
V gene: TRBV27
D gene: TRBD1
clone size: few
J gene: TRBJ1-2
CDR3 protein: CASSPEQGAGYGYTF
CDR3 DNA: TGTGCCAGCAGTCCGGAACAGGGGGCTGGCTATGGCTACACCTTC

CDR3 length: 14
V gene: TRBV7-2
D gene: NA
clone size: NA
J gene: TRBJ2-5
CDR3 protein: CASSQAQLGETQYF
CDR3 DNA: TGTGCCAGCAGCCAAGCCCAGCTTGGGGAGACCCAGTACTTC

CDR3 length: 14
V gene: TRBV7-2
D gene: NA
clone size: NA
J gene: TRBJ1-1
CDR3 protein: CASNDLGGFTEAFF
CDR3 DNA: TGCGCCAGCAATGATCTGGGGGGCTTTACTGAAGCTTTCTTT

CDR3 length: 17
V gene: TRBV6-1
D gene: NA
clone size: NA
J gene: TRBJ2-1
CDR3 protein: CASSRTLRAVLDNEQFF
CDR3 DNA: TGTGCCAGCAGTCGGACCCTCCGAGCTGTACTTGACAATGAGCAGTTCTTC

CDR3 length: 11
V gene: TRBV20-1
D gene: NA
clone size: few
J gene: TRBJ1-1
CDR3 protein: CSARLQGEAFF
CDR3 DNA: TGCAGTGCTAGGTTGCAGGGAGAAGCTTTCTTT

CDR3 length: 14
V gene: TRBV7-2
D gene: TRBD1
clone size: few
J gene: TRBJ2-5
CDR3 protein: CASSLVQGSETQYF
CDR3 DNA: TGTGCCAGCAGCTTAGTACAGGGGAGCGAGACCCAGTACTTC

CDR3 length: 13
V gene: TRBV6-5
D gene: NA
clone size: NA
J gene: TRBJ2-7
CDR3 protein: CASSYLQVYEQYF
CDR3 DNA: TGTGCCAGCAGTTACTTACAGGTCTACGAGCAGTACTTC

CDR3 length: 14
V gene: TRBV20-1
D gene: NA
clone size: NA
J gene: TRBJ2-1
CDR3 protein: CSARDRRVYNEQFF
CDR3 DNA: TGCAGTGCTAGAGACCGTCGGGTCTACAATGAGCAGTTCTTC

CDR3 length: 15
V gene: TRBV27
D gene: NA
clone size: few
J gene: TRBJ2-7
CDR3 protein: CASSLSAGKNYEQYF
CDR3 DNA: TGTGCCAGCAGTTTATCCGCGGGCAAGAACTACGAGCAGTACTTC

CDR3 length: 16
V gene: TRBV4-1
D gene: NA
clone size: few
J gene: TRBJ2-2
CDR3 protein: CASSQDYWGSTGELFF
CDR3 DNA: TGCGCCAGCAGCCAAGATTACTGGGGGAGCACCGGGGAGCTGTTTTTT

CDR3 length: 13
V gene: TRBV7-9
D gene: NA
clone size: NA
J gene: TRBJ1-1
CDR3 protein: CASSLATRGEAFF
CDR3 DNA: TGTGCCAGCAGCTTAGCCACCCGGGGTGAAGCTTTCTTT

CDR3 length: 13
V gene: TRBV15
D gene: NA
clone size: NA
J gene: TRBJ2-5
CDR3 protein: CATSRDLEETQYF
CDR3 DNA: TGTGCCACCAGCAGAGATCTTGAAGAGACCCAGTACTTC

CDR3 length: 13
V gene: TRBV20-1
D gene: NA
clone size: NA
J gene: TRBJ1-2
CDR3 protein: CSAREEGTYGYTF
CDR3 DNA: TGCAGTGCTAGAGAAGAGGGTACCTATGGCTACACCTTC

CDR3 length: 14
V gene: TRBV6-1
D gene: NA
clone size: few
J gene: TRBJ1-2
CDR3 protein: CASSEAPGGSGYTF
CDR3 DNA: TGTGCCAGCAGTGAAGCGCCGGGGGGCTCGGGCTACACCTTC

CDR3 length: 16
V gene: TRBV20-1
D gene: TRBD1
clone size: few
J gene: TRBJ1-5
CDR3 protein: CSARQGASTGNQPQHF
CDR3 DNA: TGCAGTGCTAGACAGGGGGCGAGCACGGGCAATCAGCCCCAGCATTTT

CDR3 length: 11
V gene: TRBV12-3/TRBV12-4
D gene: NA
clone size: NA
J gene: TRBJ1-1
CDR3 protein: CASSFPGQAFF
CDR3 DNA: TGTGCCAGCAGTTTTCCAGGGCAAGCTTTCTTT

CDR3 length: 13
V gene: TRBV20-1
D gene: NA
clone size: few
J gene: TRBJ1-1
CDR3 protein: CSARPPETDEAFF
CDR3 DNA: TGCAGTGCTAGACCTCCGGAGACGGACGAAGCTTTCTTT